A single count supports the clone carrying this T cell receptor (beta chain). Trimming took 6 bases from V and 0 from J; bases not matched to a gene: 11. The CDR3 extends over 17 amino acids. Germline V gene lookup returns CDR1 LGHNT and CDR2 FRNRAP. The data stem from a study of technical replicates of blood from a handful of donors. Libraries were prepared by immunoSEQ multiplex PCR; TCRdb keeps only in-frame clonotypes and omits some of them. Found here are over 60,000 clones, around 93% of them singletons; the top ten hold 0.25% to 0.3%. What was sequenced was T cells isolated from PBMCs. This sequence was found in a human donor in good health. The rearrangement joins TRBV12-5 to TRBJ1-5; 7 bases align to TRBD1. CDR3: CASGLPGGRGSNQPQHF. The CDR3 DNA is TGTGCTAGTGGGCTACCAGGGGGACGGGGTAGCAATCAGCCCCAGCATTTT.